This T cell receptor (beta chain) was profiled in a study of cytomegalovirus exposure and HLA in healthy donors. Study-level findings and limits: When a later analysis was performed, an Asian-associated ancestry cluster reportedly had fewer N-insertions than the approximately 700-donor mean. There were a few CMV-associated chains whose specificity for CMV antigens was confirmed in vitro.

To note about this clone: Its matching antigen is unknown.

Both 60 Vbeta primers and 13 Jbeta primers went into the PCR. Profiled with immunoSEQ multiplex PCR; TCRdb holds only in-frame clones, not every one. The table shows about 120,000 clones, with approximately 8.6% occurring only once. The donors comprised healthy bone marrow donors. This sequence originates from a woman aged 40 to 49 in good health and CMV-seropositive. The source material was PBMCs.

DNA of the CDR3: TGTGCAAGTCGCTTAGTAAACAGGGGAAACACTGAAGCTTTCTTT. Amino acid sequence: CASRLVNRGNTEAFF. The rearrangement links TRBV12-2 to TRBJ1-1; TRBD1, the D gene given by the table, was not confirmed from the DNA. TRBV12-2 is a pseudogene segment. The CDR3 has 15 residues.